This TCR beta chain was obtained from a study of metastatic and nonmetastatic thyroid tumors. Study overall: From malignant and benign thyroid patients, repertoires in blood and in tumor or nodule tissue were compared.

Treatment of any kind had been given to no patient before thyroid surgery. In the source study's methods: Construction of a distant-metastasis classifier for papillary thyroid cancer relied on CDR3 differences across clinicopathological groups. TCRdb re-clonotyped the PCR reads via MiXCR. The V and J calls, along with clone size, are taken from TCRdb and not from the paper's own processing. This sample yields under 30,000 clones, of which approximately 22% are seen a single time; about a quarter belongs to the top ten. This clone came up many times. The antigen is unknown. Regarding the study as a whole: In both blood and tumor samples, TCR beta diversity was reported significantly higher for malignant than benign nodules.

Germline V gives CDR1 LGHNT, CDR2 FRNRAP. The J segment lost 3 bases and the V segment lost 5 bases, leaving 3 bases of the junction unmatched. CDR3 size: 14 residues. The specimen sequenced was blood. This clonotype originated in a male donor with papillary thyroid cancer or a benign thyroid nodule (not recorded which). Some clones in this sample may be carry-over from other donors' samples. The chain recombines TRBV12-5 with TRBJ2-2; TRBD1 matches 7 bases. CDR3 region: CASGNDRDTGELFF. DNA of the CDR3: TGTGCTAGTGGTAACGACAGGGACACCGGGGAGCTGTTTTTT.